This T cell receptor beta chain comes out of a study of blood T cell repertoires in COVID-19. Turning to the study itself: Samples came from the United States, Italy and Spain, spanning acute and convalescent COVID-19. Sources were T cells, B-cell-depleted T cells, or PBMCs; the material itself was cDNA or gDNA.

Per the original methods: Quantification of nucleated cells was approximated via reference gene primer amplification. Libraries were prepared by immunoSEQ multiplex PCR; TCRdb keeps only in-frame clonotypes and omits some of them. The V and J calls and the clone size are those of that table, but D and trimming were determined from the DNA. The repertoire holds around 150,000 clones, with roughly 85% as singletons. The V end was cut by 1 base, the J end by 4 bases, with 10 bases between. Germline V gene sequence: CDR1 LGHDT, CDR2 YNNKEL (reference sequence). The CDR3 extends over 14 amino acids. V gene TRBV3-1 (or the pseudogene TRBV3-2) combines with J gene TRBJ1-1; D call uncertain. Sequenced: peripheral blood. This receptor was identified in a human donor with acute or convalescent COVID-19. The donor label of this sample is uncertain. CDR3 nucleotide sequence: TGTGCCAGCAGCCAAGGAGTAACGGGCACTGAAGCTTTCTTT. Protein sequence: CASSQGVTGTEAFF.